The clone carrying this TCR beta chain has a single count. CD8+ and CD4+ T cells taken from blood had their TCR beta sequenced. Fulfillment of recently defined diagnostic criteria for definite or probable disease was shown by the patients with Susac syndrome. The data originate from a study of CD8 T cells in Susac syndrome. Study as a whole: Sequenced Susac syndrome patients included over five with active disease and roughly 8 who were in remission.

Reverse transcription of about 0.45 to 1 ug RNA was carried out with random hexamers. TCRdb fed the immunoSEQ multiplex PCR reads into MiXCR, producing one record per CDR3 protein. The table has about 180,000 distinct CDR3 sequences, around 94% seen once. Per germline, CDR1 SGHRS and CDR2 YFSETQ. CDR3 length: 15 residues. The V segment lost 3 bases and the J segment 4 bases; nucleotides outside the gene matches: 7. The TCR was taken from a human donor with Susac syndrome. This chain links TRBV5-1 with TRBJ2-3; the match to TRBD1 covers 8 bases. The material sequenced was CD4+ T cells from PBMCs. In DNA, the CDR3 is TGCGCCAGCAGCTACGCTACAGGGGGTCCAGATACGCAGTATTTT. Translation: CASSYATGGPDTQYF.